These T cell receptor beta chains were read from a single sample in a study of blood T cell repertoires in COVID-19. Clones were read by immunoSEQ multiplex PCR, and TCRdb kept only the in-frame ones, dropping some. Among some 150,000 clones listed, over 80% were seen once. The sequenced sample consisted of peripheral blood. The receptors derive from a human donor in a cohort sampled during active COVID-19. CDR3s include the opening cysteine and the closing phenylalanine or tryptophan. The D gene is left open where the match is weak. Size is omitted from some rows. Given values are once, few, many or a class for expanded clones.

D	V	J	size	CDR3	DNA
-	TRBV2	TRBJ1-6	-	CASSESLPPNSPLHF	TGTGCCAGCAGTGAATCACTCCCTCCTAATTCACCCCTCCACTTT
TRBD2	TRBV5-1	TRBJ2-5	-	CASRAGLAGEETQYF	TGCGCCAGCAGAGCTGGACTAGCGGGAGAAGAGACCCAGTACTTC
TRBD1	TRBV6-5	TRBJ1-5	-	CASLQTGDQPQHF	TGTGCCAGCCTCCAAACAGGGGACCAGCCCCAGCATTTT
TRBD1	TRBV28	TRBJ2-7	-	CATSRRGKTYEQYF	TGTGCCACCTCCCGCAGGGGGAAGACCTACGAGCAGTACTTC
TRBD1	TRBV6-5	TRBJ1-1	-	CASSWGQGVPNTEAFF	TGTGCCAGCAGTTGGGGACAGGGCGTTCCGAACACTGAAGCTTTCTTT
TRBD1	TRBV10-3	TRBJ2-7	-	CAIRAGTGVYEQYF	TGTGCCATCAGGGCCGGGACAGGGGTATACGAGCAGTACTTC
TRBD2	TRBV19	TRBJ2-1	-	CASSIGSGRIYNEQFF	TGTGCCAGTAGTATAGGGAGCGGGAGGATATACAATGAGCAGTTCTTC
TRBD2	TRBV27	TRBJ2-4	-	CASKTLAENIQYF	TGTGCCAGCAAGACACTAGCGGAAAACATTCAGTACTTC
TRBD1	TRBV28	TRBJ2-1	-	CASIPPRGGQGRNEQFF	TGTGCCAGCATCCCCCCCCGGGGGGGACAGGGGAGGAATGAGCAGTTCTTC
-	TRBV9	TRBJ2-3	few	CASSVAEGRDTQYF	TGTGCCAGCAGCGTGGCGGAGGGAAGAGATACGCAGTATTTT
-	TRBV6-2/TRBV6-3	TRBJ2-7	-	CASSYPLAYEQYF	TGTGCCAGCAGTTACCCCCTAGCCTACGAGCAGTACTTC
-	TRBV4-1	TRBJ2-3	once	CASSQLSGRTDTQYF	TGCGCCAGCAGCCAACTTAGCGGCCGCACAGATACGCAGTATTTT
-	TRBV13	TRBJ1-1	once	CASSLGAVEAFF	TGTGCCAGCAGCTTAGGTGCGGTTGAAGCTTTCTTT
-	TRBV5-1	TRBJ2-3	-	CASSPGGEDTQYF	TGCGCCAGCAGCCCCGGGGGTGAAGATACGCAGTATTTT
TRBD1	TRBV9	TRBJ1-4	-	CASSPGQLSNEKLFF	TGTGCCAGCAGCCCGGGACAGCTCTCTAATGAAAAACTGTTTTTT
-	TRBV5-1	TRBJ2-1	once	CASSLVAGNEQFF	TGCGCCAGCAGCTTGGTGGCTGGCAATGAGCAGTTCTTC
-	TRBV27	TRBJ2-6	-	CASSLFRGSVSGANVLTF	TGTGCCAGCAGTTTATTTCGGGGGTCGGTTTCTGGGGCCAACGTCCTGACTTTC
TRBD1	TRBV10-3	TRBJ2-7	-	CAIRETGLHEQYF	TGTGCCATCAGAGAGACAGGGTTGCACGAGCAGTACTTC
TRBD1	TRBV5-1	TRBJ1-1	-	CASSHGRGQDTEAFF	TGCGCCAGCAGTCATGGTAGGGGGCAGGACACTGAAGCTTTCTTT
TRBD1	TRBV5-1	TRBJ1-4	-	CASSFNPGQGNEKLFF	TGCGCCAGCAGCTTTAACCCGGGACAGGGGAATGAAAAACTGTTTTTT
TRBD1	TRBV5-6	TRBJ2-5	-	CASSFFRDRSLGAQYF	TGTGCCAGCAGCTTCTTCCGGGACAGGAGTCTAGGGGCCCAGTACTTC
-	TRBV5-1	TRBJ2-5	-	CASSLVTPGGGETQYF	TGCGCCAGCAGCTTGGTAACCCCAGGGGGAGGAGAGACCCAGTACTTC
-	TRBV6-6	TRBJ1-6	-	CASSLDGNRANSPLHF	TGTGCCAGCTCGTTGGACGGGAACAGGGCTAATTCACCCCTCCACTTT
-	TRBV5-8	TRBJ2-7	few	CASSLAQGLSYEQYF	TGTGCCAGCAGCTTGGCGCAGGGGTTGTCCTACGAGCAGTACTTC
-	TRBV19	TRBJ1-2	-	CASSNAGANVNYGYTF	TGTGCCAGTAGTAACGCAGGGGCTAACGTTAACTATGGCTACACCTTC
-	TRBV5-1	TRBJ1-1	-	CASSLTTTGNEAFF	TGCGCCAGCAGCTTAACCACGACAGGAAATGAAGCTTTCTTT
-	TRBV7-9	TRBJ1-4	-	CASTLGATGEKLFF	TGTGCCAGCACCTTAGGGGCGACGGGGGAAAAACTGTTTTTT
-	TRBV6-5	TRBJ2-3	-	CASSYFQSTDTQYF	TGTGCCAGCAGTTACTTCCAGTCCACAGATACGCAGTATTTT
-	TRBV7-2	TRBJ1-5	-	CASSSSSAGYSNQPQHF	TGTGCCAGCAGCTCCTCATCGGCGGGTTATAGCAATCAGCCCCAGCATTTT
TRBD1	TRBV5-5	TRBJ1-1	few	CASSGGTGGRWNTEAFF	TGTGCCAGCAGCGGCGGGACAGGGGGCAGGTGGAACACTGAAGCTTTCTTT
TRBD1	TRBV12-3/TRBV12-4	TRBJ1-2	-	CASSLRGRRYTF	TGTGCCAGCAGTTTAAGGGGGCGGCGCTACACCTTC
-	TRBV30	TRBJ1-1	-	CAWSWGGQGTEAFF	TGTGCCTGGAGTTGGGGGGGGCAGGGCACTGAAGCTTTCTTT
TRBD1	TRBV19	TRBJ2-2	-	CASSYQAPGTGNTGELFF	TGTGCCAGTAGTTATCAGGCTCCCGGGACAGGGAACACCGGGGAGCTGTTTTTT
-	TRBV6-1	TRBJ1-3	-	CATLRGAGGNTIYF	TGTGCCACACTTCGGGGGGCTGGTGGAAACACCATATATTTT
-	TRBV7-8	TRBJ2-5	-	CASSRSQETQYF	TGTGCCAGCAGCCGCTCCCAAGAGACCCAGTACTTC
TRBD2	TRBV9	TRBJ2-3	once	CASSAESGRADTQYF	TGTGCCAGCAGCGCAGAAAGCGGGAGGGCAGATACGCAGTATTTT
-	TRBV6-5	TRBJ2-5	once	CASIDGETQYF	TGTGCCAGCATAGACGGGGAGACCCAGTACTTC
-	TRBV25-1	TRBJ1-5	-	CASSRGGSNQPQHF	TGTGCCAGCAGTCGAGGGGGAAGCAATCAGCCCCAGCATTTT
TRBD1	TRBV28	TRBJ2-1	-	CASSLSIGTGTNEQFF	TGTGCCAGCAGTTTAAGCATAGGGACAGGGACCAATGAGCAGTTCTTC
-	TRBV5-1	TRBJ1-1	-	CASSLSGLNTEAFF	TGCGCCAGCAGCTTGTCGGGTTTGAACACTGAAGCTTTCTTT
TRBD1	TRBV24-1	TRBJ2-2	-	CATSDGQVNTGELFF	TGTGCCACCAGTGACGGACAGGTGAACACCGGGGAGCTGTTTTTT
-	TRBV7-3	TRBJ2-1	-	CASSLQRVSSYNEQFF	TGTGCCAGCAGTTTGCAGCGGGTGAGCTCCTACAATGAGCAGTTCTTC
TRBD2	TRBV11-2	TRBJ2-1	-	CASSLGWTSGRAVFF	TGTGCCAGCAGCTTAGGGTGGACTAGCGGGAGGGCCGTTTTCTTC